Sequencing of this TCR beta chain was carried out in a study of cytomegalovirus exposure and HLA in healthy donors. The PCR employed 60 Vbeta primers together with 13 Jbeta primers. Assay used: immunoSEQ multiplex PCR; TCRdb lists only in-frame clones, some missing. The sample lists 95,000 to 150,000 clones, roughly 80% occurring once. Study-level findings and limits: Later analysis reportedly placed an Asian-associated ancestry cluster below the approximately 700-donor mean in N-insertions. Altogether, around 160 TCR beta chains were recorded as cytomegalovirus-associated. Analyzed later, most CMV-associated TCR beta chains appeared HLA-restricted.

About this clone: The antigen is undetermined.

The sample was PBMCs. The clonotype originates from a man aged 18 to 29 in good health and CMV-seronegative.

The CDR3 sequence: CASKILGTSSNGYTF. CDR3 DNA: TGTGCCAGCAAAATCCTCGGGACATCTAGTAATGGCTACACCTTC. The chain is built from TRBV6-6 and TRBJ1-2; D is perhaps TRBD1 (6 bases). This CDR3 region has 15 residues. V gave up 7 bases and J gave up 6 bases, with 21 bases separating them. Germline V gene lookup returns CDR1 MNHNY and CDR2 SVGAGI (reference sequence).